Below, 30 T cell receptor beta chains from the same sample are listed, as sequenced in a study of blood T cell repertoires in COVID-19. The method was immunoSEQ multiplex PCR; TCRdb's version includes in-frame clones alone and lacks a portion of them. The sample includes roughly 230,000 clones, more than 70% of them seen just once. Sequencing used peripheral blood. These receptors all stem from a woman older than 75 with acute or convalescent COVID-19.

The chain carries TRBV29-1 and TRBJ1-1; D is possibly TRBD1 (6 bases). Trimming took off 7 bases at V and 5 bases at J, with 17 bases between the two ends. This CDR3 spans 13 amino acids. Per the germline V gene, CDR1 is SQVTM and CDR2 is ANQGSEA. The CDR3 is CSADRYGSTEAFF. CDR3 sequence (DNA): TGCAGCGCTGACAGGTATGGGTCAACTGAAGCTTTCTTT.

This clone has only a few counts. The chain couples TRBV15 to TRBJ1-5; D is unresolved. Looked up from germline, CDR1 is LNHNV and CDR2 is YYDKDF (reference sequence). Trimming pared 0 bases from V and 1 base from J, leaving 4 bases between. CDR3 length: 14 residues. The chain's CDR3 is CATSRDRSNQPQHF. The CDR3 nucleotides read TGTGCCACCAGCAGAGATCGGAGCAATCAGCCCCAGCATTTT.

The genes are TRBV18 and TRBJ1-5; 8 bases fit TRBD1. This CDR3 has 16 residues. Per germline, CDR1 KGHSH and CDR2 LQKENI. The junction had 15 bases not matched to a gene; V was cut back by 5 bases and J by 9 bases. The CDR3 reads CASSASGGSGGRPQHF. The CDR3 DNA is TGTGCCAGCTCAGCGTCAGGGGGCTCTGGGGGTCGGCCCCAGCATTTT.

CDR3 residues: CASSHRQTSSYNSPLHF. As DNA, the CDR3 is TGTGCCAGCAGCCATAGACAGACCAGCTCCTATAATTCACCCCTCCACTTT. The V and J genes are TRBV7-9 and TRBJ1-6; D may be TRBD1 (5 bases). Looked up from germline, CDR1 is SEHNR and CDR2 is FQNEAQ (reference sequence). V was pared by 5 bases and J by 0 bases, with 14 bases between. This CDR3 comprises 17 residues.

This clone was detected only a few times. The chain combines TRBV2 with TRBJ2-3; TRBD2 aligns across 12 bases. V shed 6 bases, J shed 8 bases, and the junction held 6 bases outside the gene matches. In germline, CDR1 is SNHLY, CDR2 FYNNEI. This CDR3 region has 14 residues. CDR3 sequence: CASSLAGGRATQYF. In DNA, the CDR3 is TGTGCCAGCAGCCTAGCGGGGGGGCGGGCTACGCAGTATTTT.

The chain couples TRBV6-5 to TRBJ1-1; TRBD1 is a possible D gene (5 bases). The germline V gene encodes CDR1 MNHEY and CDR2 SVGAGI. V shed 7 bases and J shed 6 bases, with 12 bases lying between them. CDR3 length equals 12 residues. The CDR3 here is CASTGSVAEAFF. CDR3 in DNA: TGTGCCAGCACAGGGTCCGTCGCTGAAGCTTTCTTT.

The gene calls are TRBV6-2 or TRBV6-3 and TRBJ1-5, with TRBD1 matching 7 bases. Trimming cost V 8 bases and J 3 bases; bases outside gene matches: 13. The germline CDR1 and CDR2 sequences are MNHEY and SVGEGT. The CDR3 consists of 16 residues. The CDR3 reads CASRFAGGTNNQPQHF. CDR3 sequence (DNA): TGTGCCAGCCGTTTTGCAGGGGGAACAAACAATCAGCCCCAGCATTTT.

J is TRBJ1-1 and V is TRBV19; 7 nucleotides match TRBD1. Germline CDR1 LNHDA, CDR2 SQIVND (reference sequence). J gave up 4 bases and V 7 bases, and 6 bases lay outside the gene matches. The CDR3 covers 13 residues. CDR3 in DNA: TGTGCCAGTACCCCTACAGGGGTCACTGAAGCTTTCTTT. As protein: CASTPTGVTEAFF.

The V and J genes are TRBV6-6 and TRBJ1-2, with TRBD1 matching over 7 bases. CDR1 and CDR2 (germline): MNHNY, SVGAGI (reference sequence). The CDR3 has 14 residues. Trimming cost V 2 bases and J 8 bases; bases outside gene matches: 8. This CDR3 is CASSYADRARGYTF. The CDR3 DNA is TGTGCCAGCAGTTACGCCGACAGGGCGAGGGGCTACACCTTC.

The rearrangement joins TRBV29-1 to TRBJ1-2; 7 positions match TRBD1. The V segment lost 6 bases and the J segment 5 bases; nucleotides outside the gene matches: 12. Germline assignment: CDR1 SQVTM and CDR2 ANQGSEA. The CDR3 spans 14 residues. Here the CDR3 DNA reads TGCAGCGTCCATCTAAAGGGACAGATATATGGCTACACCTTC. This gives the protein CSVHLKGQIYGYTF.

The genes are TRBV7-9 and TRBJ1-1; 8 bases are a match to TRBD1. The germline V gene has CDR1 SEHNR and CDR2 FQNEAQ (reference sequence). V shed 4 bases, J shed 3 bases, and the junction held 16 bases outside the gene matches. CDR3 length equals 18 residues. The CDR3 spells CASSSYRAGGPDDTEAFF. The CDR3 nucleotides read TGTGCCAGCAGCTCCTACCGGGCAGGGGGCCCCGATGACACTGAAGCTTTCTTT.

This clone came up a few times. This chain uses TRBV5-1 with TRBJ1-2, with unresolved D. The V end was cut by 5 bases, the J end by 0 bases, with 8 bases between. Per the germline V gene, CDR1 is SGHRS and CDR2 is YFSETQ. This CDR3 region has 13 residues. CDR3 protein: CASSREANYGYTF. The CDR3 DNA follows: TGCGCCAGCAGTAGGGAGGCTAACTATGGCTACACCTTC.

The chain carries TRBV6-5 and TRBJ2-7; no definite D call. The CDR3 totals 11 residues. V was pared by 4 bases and J by 3 bases, with 4 bases between. The V gene's germline CDR1 is MNHEY and CDR2 SVGAGI. The CDR3 protein is CASSSRYEQYF. The CDR3 DNA sequence: TGTGCCAGCAGTTCCCGCTACGAGCAGTACTTC.

The rearrangement joins TRBV6-5 to TRBJ1-2; possibly TRBD1 for D (6 bases). V was clipped by 2 bases and J by 4 bases, with 11 bases between them. This CDR3 has 14 amino acids. Germline values: CDR1 MNHEY, CDR2 SVGAGI. The CDR3 is CASSYTGQGYGYTF. For the CDR3, the DNA is TGTGCCAGCAGTTACACAGGGCAGGGCTATGGCTACACCTTC.

The CDR3: CASSLIGGPNTGELFF. In DNA form, the CDR3 reads TGTGCCAGCAGCTTAATAGGTGGGCCGAACACCGGGGAGCTGTTTTTT. The chain joins TRBV7-3 to TRBJ2-2; D is undetermined. V was clipped by 1 base and J by 0 bases, with 9 bases between them. This CDR3 region has 16 residues. Looked up from germline, CDR1 is SGHTA and CDR2 is FQGTGA.

The chain carries TRBV6-1 and TRBJ1-5, with 10 bases aligning to TRBD1. After removal of 3 bases from V and 6 bases from J, the junction contained 11 bases not matched to a gene. The germline CDR1 and CDR2 sequences are MNHNS and SASEGT. The CDR3 sequence is 17 residues long. The CDR3 loop is CASSEAKGTGVSQPQHF. The CDR3 region has the DNA TGTGCCAGCAGTGAGGCTAAGGGGACAGGGGTGTCTCAGCCCCAGCATTTT.

This rearrangement joins TRBV7-9 to TRBJ2-1; D is uncertain. The CDR3 runs to 16 residues. Germline V gene lookup returns CDR1 SEHNR and CDR2 FQNEAQ (reference sequence). Trimming shortened V by 1 base and J by 0 bases, and 10 bases separated the two germline ends. The CDR3, as DNA: TGTGCCAGCAGCTTAGTCGCAGCGAGCTCCTACAATGAGCAGTTCTTC. It is translated as CASSLVAASSYNEQFF.

The genes are TRBV27 and TRBJ2-6, with 8 bases lining up with TRBD2. Germline values: CDR1 MNHEY, CDR2 SMNVEV (reference sequence). Trimming took 4 bases from V and 0 from J; bases not matched to a gene: 17. The CDR3 runs to 21 residues. CDR3: CASSSAGVYGRTISGANVLTF. Written as DNA, the CDR3 is TGTGCCAGCAGTTCAGCGGGGGTCTACGGCAGAACAATCTCTGGGGCCAACGTCCTGACTTTC.

The genes are TRBV6-4 and TRBJ1-6; 7 bases agree with TRBD1. The trim removed 4 bases at V and 8 bases at J, leaving 14 bases unmatched. Germline V lookup: CDR1 MRHNA, CDR2 SNTAGT. The CDR3 loop spans 17 amino acids. CDR3: CASSVLEFDREYSPLHF. CDR3 coding DNA: TGTGCCAGCAGTGTCTTAGAATTTGACAGGGAGTATTCACCCCTCCACTTT.

The table lists this clone with a count of one. J is TRBJ2-1 and V is TRBV19, with TRBD2 identical over 10 bases. The CDR3 extends over 16 amino acids. Looked up from germline, CDR1 is LNHDA and CDR2 is SQIVND (reference sequence). The J segment lost 2 bases and the V segment lost 5 bases, leaving 6 bases of the junction unmatched. CDR3 DNA sequence: TGTGCCAGTAGTCCTAGCGGGGGATTTACCTACAATGAGCAGTTCTTC. It specifies CASSPSGGFTYNEQFF.

The chain links TRBV18 to TRBJ2-7; tentatively, D is TRBD2 (5 bases). The germline CDR1 and CDR2 sequences are KGHSH and LQKENI. V was clipped by 5 bases and J by 7 bases, with 12 bases between them. This CDR3 spans 12 amino acids. CDR3: CASSVSGREQYF. In DNA, the CDR3 is TGTGCCAGCTCAGTCAGCGGAAGGGAGCAGTACTTC.

The chain combines TRBV10-3 with TRBJ1-2, with TRBD1 identical over 10 bases. Trimming took 6 bases from V and 4 from J; bases not matched to a gene: 8. CDR1 is ENHRY, CDR2 SYGVKD, per germline. This CDR3 has 15 residues. CDR3 sequence (DNA): TGTGCCATCAGACCGGGACAGGGGTCCGGCTATGGCTACACCTTC. This translates into CAIRPGQGSGYGYTF.

J is TRBJ2-7 and V is TRBV12-3 or TRBV12-4; D perhaps matches TRBD1 (6 bases). V gave up 3 bases and J gave up 2 bases, with 8 bases separating them. The CDR3 is 13 residues long. The CDR3 DNA follows: TGTGCCAGCAGTTTGGGGGCCACCTACGAGCAGTACTTC. This translates into CASSLGATYEQYF.

The rearrangement links TRBV3-1 (or the pseudogene TRBV3-2) to TRBJ1-1, with unresolved D. CDR3 length equals 13 residues. The V gene's germline CDR1 is LGHDT and CDR2 YNNKEL (reference sequence). V lost 2 bases and J lost 6, with 10 bases in between. The CDR3 nucleotides read TGTGCCAGCAGCCAATTTTCGGGGTCTGAAGCTTTCTTT. Amino acid sequence: CASSQFSGSEAFF.

In DNA, the CDR3 is TGTGCCAGCAGTGAATATCCAGTAGAGACCCAGTACTTC. It translates to CASSEYPVETQYF. The gene calls are TRBV25-1 and TRBJ2-5; D is unresolved. V shed 0 bases and J shed 4 bases, with 6 bases lying between them. The CDR3 runs 13 residues. Per germline, CDR1 MGHDK and CDR2 SYGVNS.

The chain combines TRBV5-1 with TRBJ2-2, with a tentative D call TRBD2 (5 bases). The CDR3 sequence is 14 residues long. Germline values: CDR1 SGHRS, CDR2 YFSETQ. V was clipped by 6 bases and J by 1 base, with 10 bases between them. The CDR3 reads CASTADLNTGELFF. In DNA, the CDR3 is TGCGCCAGCACAGCGGATCTGAACACCGGGGAGCTGTTTTTT.

The CDR3 here is CASSAGPNTEAFF. The CDR3 region has the DNA TGTGCCAGCTCGGCAGGTCCTAACACTGAAGCTTTCTTT. The chain couples TRBV12-3 or TRBV12-4 to TRBJ1-1; D call uncertain. This CDR3 is built from 13 residues. V was pared by 8 bases and J by 2 bases, with 12 bases between.

The genes are TRBV28 and TRBJ1-2; TRBD1 might be the D (5 bases). CDR1 and CDR2 from the germline V gene are MDHEN and SYDVKM. The CDR3 spans 14 residues. Trimming took 6 bases from V and 4 from J, leaving 15 bases between them. CDR3 nucleotide sequence: TGTGCCAGCAGCCCTCTGGGGCCCCTCTATGGCTACACCTTC. Amino acids: CASSPLGPLYGYTF.

The chain employs TRBV2 and TRBJ1-5; 11 nucleotides match TRBD1. CDR1 SNHLY and CDR2 FYNNEI come from the germline V gene. The CDR3 has 17 amino acids. The V and J ends lost 6 bases and 2 bases, in that order; junction bases with no gene match: 9. The CDR3: CASSRDRGNLGNQPQHF. The CDR3 region has the DNA TGTGCCAGCAGCCGGGACAGGGGGAATCTTGGCAATCAGCCCCAGCATTTT.

This chain joins TRBV19 and TRBJ2-7, with 7 nucleotides matching TRBD2. Trimming at V came to 5 bases and at J to 7 bases, leaving 11 bases not matched to a gene. This CDR3 contains 14 residues. Germline CDR1 is LNHDA and CDR2 is SQIVND (reference sequence). CDR3 DNA sequence: TGTGCCAGTAGTCCACGGGAGGTCCCGAGGGAGCAGTACTTC. This encodes CASSPREVPREQYF.